This section outlines one T cell receptor (beta chain) sequence together with its context. These data are taken from a study of OX40 agonist ivuxolimab in advanced cancers. Patients who had autoimmune disease history or got systemic immunosuppression were left out. Using immunoSEQ multiplex PCR, the repertoire was profiled, and TCRdb retains in-frame clones only, with some absent. The sample shows tens of thousands of clones, about 93% of them seen only once. The sequences come from CD4+ or CD8+ T cells sorted from blood, collected in a trial of the OX40 agonist ivuxolimab. This receptor was taken from an adult with an advanced solid tumor such as melanoma, head and neck, liver or kidney cancer.

The CDR3 DNA sequence: TGCGCCAGCAGCCAATCAGGGGCTGAGCAGTTCTTC. Its protein product is CASSQSGAEQFF. The chain recombines TRBV4-1 with TRBJ2-1; tentative D call: TRBD1 (6 bases). The CDR3 contains 12 residues. The germline V gene encodes CDR1 MGHRA and CDR2 YSYEKL. V was shortened by 2 bases and J by 9 bases, with 8 bases between the two germline ends.